This T cell receptor beta chain derives from a study of radiotherapy plus CTLA-4 blockade in lung cancer. Study context: Among enrolled patients, under 20% responded and more than 25% achieved disease control.

TCRdb's copy holds only in-frame clones and misses some; the assay was immunoSEQ multiplex PCR. This sample has almost 55,000 clones, with 79% found just once. Focal radiation plus CTLA-4 blockade with ipilimumab was given to patients with chemo-refractory metastatic non-small-cell lung cancer. The study, taken as a whole, reports: An expansion of tumor-derived TCR clones occurred in blood after radiotherapy plus ipilimumab. Best predicting response, reportedly, were early blood T cell clone dynamics, with interferon-beta.

The table lists this clone with a count of one. The target antigen is unknown. Germline loops: CDR1 LNHDA, CDR2 SQIVND (reference sequence). The CDR3 loop spans 15 amino acids. V shed 3 bases and J shed 0 bases, with 12 bases lying between them. The receptor's source is a human donor with non-small cell lung cancer who had a partial response to radiotherapy plus ipilimumab. The chain couples TRBV19 to TRBJ2-7; TRBD2 might be the D (5 bases). The source material was peripheral blood, sampled from a patient treated with radiotherapy plus ipilimumab. The CDR3, as DNA: TGTGCCAGTAGTATGAGGGCGGCCTACTCCTACGAGCAGTACTTC. Translated: CASSMRAAYSYEQYF. Together with reference TRBV19 and TRBJ2-7, the CDR3 gives the full variable domain: DGGITQSPKYLFRKEGQNVTLSCEQNLNHDAMYWYRQDPGQGLRLIYYSQIVNDFQKGDIAEGYSVSREKKESFPLTVTSAQKNPTAFYLCASSMRAAYSYEQYFGPGTRLTVT.